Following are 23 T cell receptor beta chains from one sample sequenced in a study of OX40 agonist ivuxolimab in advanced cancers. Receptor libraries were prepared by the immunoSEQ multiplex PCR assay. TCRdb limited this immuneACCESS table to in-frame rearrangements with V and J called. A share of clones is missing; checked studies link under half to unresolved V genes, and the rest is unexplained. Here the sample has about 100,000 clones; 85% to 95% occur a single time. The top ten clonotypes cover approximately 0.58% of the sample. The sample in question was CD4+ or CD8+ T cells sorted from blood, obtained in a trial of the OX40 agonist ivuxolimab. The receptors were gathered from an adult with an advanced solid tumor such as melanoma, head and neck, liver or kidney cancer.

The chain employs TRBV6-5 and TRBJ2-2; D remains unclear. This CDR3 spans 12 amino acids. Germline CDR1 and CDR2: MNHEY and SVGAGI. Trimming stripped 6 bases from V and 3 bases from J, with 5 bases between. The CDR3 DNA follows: TGTGCCAGCAGGCGACACACCGGGGAGCTGTTTTTT. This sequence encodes CASRRHTGELFF.

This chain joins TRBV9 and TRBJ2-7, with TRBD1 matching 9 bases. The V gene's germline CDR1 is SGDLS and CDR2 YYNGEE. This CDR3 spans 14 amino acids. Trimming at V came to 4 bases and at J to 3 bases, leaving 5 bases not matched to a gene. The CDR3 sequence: CASSPGQGNYEQYF. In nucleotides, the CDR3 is TGTGCCAGCAGCCCCGGACAGGGGAACTACGAGCAGTACTTC.

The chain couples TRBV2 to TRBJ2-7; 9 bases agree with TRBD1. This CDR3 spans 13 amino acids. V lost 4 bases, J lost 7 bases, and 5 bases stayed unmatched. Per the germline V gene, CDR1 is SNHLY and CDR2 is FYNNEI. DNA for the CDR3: TGTGCCAGCAGTGGGGACAGGGCAGTGGAGCAGTACTTC. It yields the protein CASSGDRAVEQYF.

The CDR3 DNA sequence: TGCGCCAGCAGCCCTGGACTAGCGGGAGCGAACACCGGGGAGCTGTTTTTT. It is translated as CASSPGLAGANTGELFF. The V call is TRBV4-3, the J call TRBJ2-2, with TRBD2 identical over 13 bases. The CDR3 loop spans 17 amino acids. Germline values: CDR1 LGHNA, CDR2 YSLEER. With 4 bases clipped from V and 0 bases from J, the junction kept 2 bases outside the gene matches.

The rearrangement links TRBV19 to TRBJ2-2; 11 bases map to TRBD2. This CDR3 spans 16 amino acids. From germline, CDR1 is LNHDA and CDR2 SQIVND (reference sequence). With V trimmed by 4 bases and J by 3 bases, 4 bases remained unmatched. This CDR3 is CASSRLAGLDTGELFF. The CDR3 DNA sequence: TGTGCCAGTAGTAGACTAGCGGGATTGGACACCGGGGAGCTGTTTTTT.

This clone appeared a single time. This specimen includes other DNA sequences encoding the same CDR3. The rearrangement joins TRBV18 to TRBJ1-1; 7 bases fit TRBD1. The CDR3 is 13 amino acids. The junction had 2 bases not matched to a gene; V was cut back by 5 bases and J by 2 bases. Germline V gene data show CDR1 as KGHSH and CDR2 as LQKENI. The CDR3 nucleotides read TGTGCCAGCTCAGGGACAGCTAACACTGAAGCTTTCTTT. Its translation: CASSGTANTEAFF.

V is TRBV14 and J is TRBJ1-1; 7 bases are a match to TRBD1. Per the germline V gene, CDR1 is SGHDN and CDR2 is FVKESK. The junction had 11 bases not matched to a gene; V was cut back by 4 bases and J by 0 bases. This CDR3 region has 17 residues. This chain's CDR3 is CASSPQGRGLLNTEAFF. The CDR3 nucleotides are TGTGCCAGCAGCCCCCAGGGGAGGGGGCTGTTGAACACTGAAGCTTTCTTT. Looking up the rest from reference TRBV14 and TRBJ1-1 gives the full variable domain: EAGVTQFPSHSVIEKGQTVTLRCDPISGHDNLYWYRRVMGKEIKFLLHFVKESKQDESGMPNNRFLAERTGGTYSTLKVQPAELEDSGVYFCASSPQGRGLLNTEAFFGQGTRLTVV.

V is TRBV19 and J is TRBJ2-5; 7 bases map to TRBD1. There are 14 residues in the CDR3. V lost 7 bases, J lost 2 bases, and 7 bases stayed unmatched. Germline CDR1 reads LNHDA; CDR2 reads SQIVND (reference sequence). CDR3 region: CASKPPTGQETQYF. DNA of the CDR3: TGTGCCAGTAAACCACCGACAGGGCAAGAGACCCAGTACTTC.

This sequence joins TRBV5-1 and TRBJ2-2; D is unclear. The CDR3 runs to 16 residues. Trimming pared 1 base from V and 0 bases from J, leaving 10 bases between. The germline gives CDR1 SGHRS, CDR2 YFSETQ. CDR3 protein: CASSLFAGANTGELFF. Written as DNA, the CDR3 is TGCGCCAGCAGCTTGTTTGCAGGAGCGAACACCGGGGAGCTGTTTTTT.

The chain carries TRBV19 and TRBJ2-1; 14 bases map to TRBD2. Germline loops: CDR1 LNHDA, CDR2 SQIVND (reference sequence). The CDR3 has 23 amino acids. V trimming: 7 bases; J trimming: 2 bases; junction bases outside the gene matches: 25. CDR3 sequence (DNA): TGTGCCAGTATAGGACAGGGCTGGAATGTCGGGACTAGCGGGAGTTTCCCCTACAATGAGCAGTTCTTC. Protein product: CASIGQGWNVGTSGSFPYNEQFF.

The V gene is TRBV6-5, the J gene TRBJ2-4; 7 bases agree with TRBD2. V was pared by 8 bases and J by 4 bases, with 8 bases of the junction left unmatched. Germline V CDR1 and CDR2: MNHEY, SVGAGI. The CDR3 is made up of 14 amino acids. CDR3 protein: CASAPGGTKNIQYF. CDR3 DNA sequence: TGTGCCAGCGCTCCCGGGGGGACGAAAAACATTCAGTACTTC.

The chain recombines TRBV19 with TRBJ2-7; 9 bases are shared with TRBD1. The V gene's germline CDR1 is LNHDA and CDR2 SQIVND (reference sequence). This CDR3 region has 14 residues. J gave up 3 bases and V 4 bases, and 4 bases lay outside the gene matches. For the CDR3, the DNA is TGTGCCAGTAGTAGGACAGGGGTTAACTACGAGCAGTACTTC. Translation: CASSRTGVNYEQYF.

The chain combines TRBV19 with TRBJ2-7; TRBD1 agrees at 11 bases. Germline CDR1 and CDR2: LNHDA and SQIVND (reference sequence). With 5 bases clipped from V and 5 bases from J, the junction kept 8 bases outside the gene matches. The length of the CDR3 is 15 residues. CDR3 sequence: CASSARDRGEDEQYF. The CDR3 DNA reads TGTGCCAGTAGTGCAAGGGACAGGGGGGAAGACGAGCAGTACTTC.

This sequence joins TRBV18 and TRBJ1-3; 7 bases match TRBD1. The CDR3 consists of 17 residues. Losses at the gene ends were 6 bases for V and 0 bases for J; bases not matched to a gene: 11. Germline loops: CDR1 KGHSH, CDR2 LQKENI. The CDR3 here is CASSRRPRDSSGNTIYF. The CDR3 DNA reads TGTGCCAGCTCTCGCCGACCACGGGACAGCTCTGGAAACACCATATATTTT.

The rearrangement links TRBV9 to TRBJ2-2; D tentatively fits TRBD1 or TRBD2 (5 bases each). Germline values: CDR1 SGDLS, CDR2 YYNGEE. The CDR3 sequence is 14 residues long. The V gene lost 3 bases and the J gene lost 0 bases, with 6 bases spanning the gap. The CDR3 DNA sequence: TGTGCCAGCAGCGCGGGACCGAACACCGGGGAGCTGTTTTTT. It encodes CASSAGPNTGELFF.

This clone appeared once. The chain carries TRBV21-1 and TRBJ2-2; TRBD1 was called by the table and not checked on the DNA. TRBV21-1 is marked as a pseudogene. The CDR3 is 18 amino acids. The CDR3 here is CASLLPIPGQGISGELFF. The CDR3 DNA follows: TGTGCCAGCTTACTTCCGATTCCGGGACAGGGCATCTCCGGGGAGCTGTTTTTT.

The CDR3 coding sequence is TGTGCCAGCAGCTTCTCACCAACTAATGAAAAACTGTTTTTT. Its translation: CASSFSPTNEKLFF. The V and J genes are TRBV7-8 and TRBJ1-4; D is ambiguous. The CDR3 has 14 residues. Between the trimmed V and J ends, which lost 3 bases and 0 bases, there was a span of 5 bases. Per the germline V gene, CDR1 is SGHVS and CDR2 is FQNEAQ. The full variable domain, its missing parts supplied by reference TRBV7-8 and TRBJ1-4, is GAGVSQSPRYKVAKRGQDVALRCDPISGHVSLFWYQQALGQGPEFLTYFQNEAQLDKSGLPSDRFFAERPEGSVSTLKIQRTQQEDSAVYLCASSFSPTNEKLFFGSGTQLSVL.

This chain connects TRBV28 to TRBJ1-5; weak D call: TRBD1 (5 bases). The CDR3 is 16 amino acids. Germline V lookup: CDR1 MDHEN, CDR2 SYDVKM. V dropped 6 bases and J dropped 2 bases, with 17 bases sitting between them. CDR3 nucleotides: TGTGCCAGCAGCAGTCAGGAGGGGCGAGGCAATCAGCCCCAGCATTTT. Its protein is CASSSQEGRGNQPQHF.

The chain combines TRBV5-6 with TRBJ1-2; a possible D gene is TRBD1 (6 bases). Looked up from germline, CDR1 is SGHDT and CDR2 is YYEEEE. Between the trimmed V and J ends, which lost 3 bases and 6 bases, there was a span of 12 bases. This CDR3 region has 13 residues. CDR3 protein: CASSYPAGDGYTF. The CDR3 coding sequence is TGTGCCAGCAGCTACCCGGCAGGGGATGGCTACACCTTC.

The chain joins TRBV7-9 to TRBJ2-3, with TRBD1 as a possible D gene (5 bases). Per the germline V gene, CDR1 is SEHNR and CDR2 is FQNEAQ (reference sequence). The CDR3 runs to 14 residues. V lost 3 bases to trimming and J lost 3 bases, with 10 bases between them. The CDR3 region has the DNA TGTGCCAGCAGCTTCTTACAGGCGACAGATACGCAGTATTTT. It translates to CASSFLQATDTQYF. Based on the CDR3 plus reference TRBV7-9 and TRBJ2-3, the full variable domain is DTGVSQNPRHKITKRGQNVTFRCDPISEHNRLYWYRQTLGQGPEFLTYFQNEAQLEKSRLLSDRFSAERPKGSFSTLEIQRTEQGDSAMYLCASSFLQATDTQYFGPGTRLTVL.

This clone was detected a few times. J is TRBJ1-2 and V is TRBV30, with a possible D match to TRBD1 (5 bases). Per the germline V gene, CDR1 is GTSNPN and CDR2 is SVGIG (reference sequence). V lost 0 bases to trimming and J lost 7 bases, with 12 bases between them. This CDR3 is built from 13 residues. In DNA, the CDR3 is TGTGCCTGGAGTGTACGGGGACTTCGTGGCTACACCTTC. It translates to CAWSVRGLRGYTF. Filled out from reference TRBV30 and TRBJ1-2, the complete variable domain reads SQTIHQWPATLVQPVGSPLSLECTVEGTSNPNLYWYRQAAGRGLQLLFYSVGIGQISSEVPQNLSASRPQDRQFILSSKKLLLSDSGFYLCAWSVRGLRGYTFGSGTRLTVV.

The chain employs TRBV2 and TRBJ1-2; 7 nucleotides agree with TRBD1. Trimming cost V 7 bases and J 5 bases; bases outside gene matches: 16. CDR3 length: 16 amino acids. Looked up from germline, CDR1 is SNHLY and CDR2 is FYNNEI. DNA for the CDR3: TGTGCCAGCATCCCCAGGGAGGGGGCCTGGGGGTATGGCTACACCTTC. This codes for CASIPREGAWGYGYTF.

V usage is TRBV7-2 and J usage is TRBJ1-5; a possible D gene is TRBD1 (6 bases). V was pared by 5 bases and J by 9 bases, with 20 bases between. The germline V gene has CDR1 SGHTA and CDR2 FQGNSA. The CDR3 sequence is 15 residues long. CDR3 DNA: TGTGCCAGCAGCCCGGGGGGGGGCGTAGGGTGGCCCCAGCATTTT. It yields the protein CASSPGGGVGWPQHF. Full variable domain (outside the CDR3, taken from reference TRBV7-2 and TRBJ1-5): GAGVSQSPSNKVTEKGKDVELRCDPISGHTALYWYRQSLGQGLEFLIYFQGNSAPDKSGLPSDRFSAERTGGSVSTLTIQRTQQEDSAVYLCASSPGGGVGWPQHFGDGTRLSIL.